The TCR beta chain described here comes from a study of OX40 agonist ivuxolimab in advanced cancers. Overall study context: The study gave patients intravenous ivuxolimab at 0.01 to 10 mg/kg every 2 weeks. Mean age approximately 59 years, range roughly 23 to 79; about 85% male.

Regarding the study as a whole: CD4+ and CD8+ blood T cells expanded clonally by week 6 at 0.1 to 3.0 mg/kg.

Libraries were prepared by immunoSEQ multiplex PCR; TCRdb keeps only in-frame clonotypes and omits some of them. The profile shows 65,000 to 75,000 clones, around 88% of them singletons. On this clone itself: The antigen is not known.

This sequence was found in an adult with an advanced solid tumor such as melanoma, head and neck, liver or kidney cancer. The source was CD4+ or CD8+ T cells sorted from blood, collected in a trial of the OX40 agonist ivuxolimab.

The CDR3 here is CATSRDGADSDGYTF. In nucleotides, the CDR3 is TGTGCCACCAGCAGAGATGGGGCAGACAGCGATGGCTACACCTTC. The chain couples TRBV15 to TRBJ1-2; TRBD1 might be the D (5 bases). Between the trimmed V and J ends, which lost 0 bases and 6 bases, there was a span of 14 bases. The CDR3 extends over 15 amino acids. CDR1 is LNHNV, CDR2 YYDKDF, per germline (reference sequence).